Each of the 27 T cell receptor beta chains below was sequenced from the same sample in a study of blood T cell repertoires in COVID-19. Using immunoSEQ multiplex PCR, the repertoire was profiled, and TCRdb retains in-frame clones only, with some absent. The profile shows about 200,000 clones, 85% of them singletons. What was sequenced was peripheral blood. The receptors stem from an elderly woman with acute or convalescent COVID-19.

The chain links TRBV9 to TRBJ2-7, with 9 positions matching TRBD2. The length of the CDR3 is 15 residues. Trimming removed 0 bases from V and 2 bases from J; junction bases left unmatched: 3. Germline CDR1 is SGDLS and CDR2 is YYNGEE. CDR3 sequence: CASSVGAGGPYEQYF. For the CDR3, the DNA is TGTGCCAGCAGCGTAGGAGCGGGAGGACCCTACGAGCAGTACTTC. The full variable domain, with the rest looked up from reference TRBV9 and TRBJ2-7, is DSGVTQTPKHLITATGQRVTLRCSPRSGDLSVYWYQQSLDQGLQFLIQYYNGEERAKGNILERFSAQQFPDLHSELNLSSLELGDSALYFCASSVGAGGPYEQYFGPGTRLTVT.

The chain couples TRBV6-6 to TRBJ2-7; D remains unclear. This CDR3 spans 16 amino acids. Trimming took 6 bases from V and 6 from J, leaving 24 bases between them. The germline CDR1 and CDR2 sequences are MNHNY and SVGAGI (reference sequence). This CDR3 reads CASSPRLSSIFGEQYF. CDR3 coding DNA: TGTGCCAGCAGCCCTAGGTTGTCCTCTATCTTCGGCGAGCAGTACTTC.

V is TRBV6-6 and J is TRBJ1-2, with D possibly TRBD1 on 5 matching bases. The CDR3 is 12 amino acids. The germline V and J ends were trimmed by 5 bases and 8 bases, with 12 bases remaining between them. CDR1 is MNHNY and CDR2 is SVGAGI in the germline V gene (reference sequence). CDR3 residues: CASSMTELGYTF. As DNA, the CDR3 is TGTGCCAGCAGTATGACAGAGTTGGGCTACACCTTC.

The chain combines TRBV7-8 with TRBJ2-2; TRBD2 matches at 15 bases. CDR1 is SGHVS and CDR2 is FQNEAQ in the germline V gene. This CDR3 has 19 amino acids. J lost 2 bases, V lost 0 bases, and 4 bases had no gene match. CDR3 sequence (DNA): TGTGCCAGCAGCTTAGCGGGACTAGCGGGAGGATTTAACACCGGGGAGCTGTTTTTT. This gives the protein CASSLAGLAGGFNTGELFF.

This clone was observed a handful of times. This chain connects TRBV6-5 to TRBJ2-2; 7 bases are a match to TRBD2. This CDR3 has 15 amino acids. Germline CDR1 is MNHEY and CDR2 is SVGAGI. Losses at the gene ends were 5 bases for V and 5 bases for J; bases not matched to a gene: 8. In DNA, the CDR3 is TGTGCCAGCAGTCCCGGAGGGAGGGATACCGGGGAGCTGTTTTTT. Translation: CASSPGGRDTGELFF.

The genes are TRBV3-1 (or the pseudogene TRBV3-2) and TRBJ2-7, with TRBD2 identical over 8 bases. J was trimmed by 6 bases and V by 3 bases; bases with no gene match: 1. The CDR3 sequence is 12 residues long. Germline lookup yields CDR1 LGHDT and CDR2 YNNKEL (reference sequence). DNA of the CDR3: TGTGCCAGCAGCCAGGGACTAGGCGAGCAGTACTTC. Residues: CASSQGLGEQYF.

The V gene is TRBV7-8, the J gene TRBJ2-1; 9 positions agree with TRBD2. CDR3 size: 16 residues. The J segment lost 6 bases and the V segment lost 2 bases, leaving 8 bases of the junction unmatched. The germline V gene has CDR1 SGHVS and CDR2 FQNEAQ. The CDR3 DNA sequence: TGTGCCAGCAGCTTAAACGGGGTAGCGGGAGTCAATGAGCAGTTCTTC. The encoded protein is CASSLNGVAGVNEQFF. The full variable domain, with the rest looked up from reference TRBV7-8 and TRBJ2-1, is GAGVSQSPRYKVAKRGQDVALRCDPISGHVSLFWYQQALGQGPEFLTYFQNEAQLDKSGLPSDRFFAERPEGSVSTLKIQRTQQEDSAVYLCASSLNGVAGVNEQFFGPGTRLTVL.

This chain uses TRBV5-1 with TRBJ2-1; 9 bases agree with TRBD1. The CDR3 totals 15 residues. Germline CDR1 SGHRS, CDR2 YFSETQ. After removal of 4 bases from V and 2 bases from J, the junction contained 4 bases not matched to a gene. The CDR3 is CASSPDRGAYNEQFF. DNA of the CDR3: TGCGCCAGCAGCCCGGACAGGGGCGCCTACAATGAGCAGTTCTTC.

The DNA for the CDR3 is TGTGCCAGCAGCCGACAGAGAGGTAATGAGCAGTTCTTC. Residues: CASSRQRGNEQFF. The chain joins TRBV7-8 to TRBJ2-1, with a possible D match to TRBD1 (5 bases). The V end was cut by 5 bases, the J end by 7 bases, with 12 bases between. CDR1 is SGHVS, CDR2 FQNEAQ, per germline. The CDR3 has 13 residues.

Only one count was recorded for this clone. The chain carries TRBV5-5 and TRBJ1-2, with D possibly matching TRBD1 (5 bases). The CDR3 spans 14 residues. Germline CDR1 is SGHKS and CDR2 is YYEKEE (reference sequence). With 4 bases removed from V and 4 bases from J, the gap between germline ends came to 14 bases. The CDR3, as DNA: TGTGCCAGCAGCCCGCCAACAGGCTTCTATGGCTACACCTTC. Translation: CASSPPTGFYGYTF. The variable domain in full, completed from reference TRBV5-5 and TRBJ1-2, reads DAGVTQSPTHLIKTRGQQVTLRCSPISGHKSVSWYQQVLGQGPQFIFQYYEKEERGRGNFPDRFSARQFPNYSSELNVNALLLGDSALYLCASSPPTGFYGYTFGSGTRLTVV.

J is TRBJ1-1 and V is TRBV6-5, with 7 nucleotides matching TRBD1. Per the germline V gene, CDR1 is MNHEY and CDR2 is SVGAGI. V lost 7 bases and J lost 1; bases outside the gene matches: 6. The CDR3 totals 14 residues. This CDR3 is CASTRQGGNTEAFF. As DNA, the CDR3 is TGTGCCAGCACGCGACAGGGAGGGAACACTGAAGCTTTCTTT.

V and J are TRBV27 and TRBJ2-7, with D maybe TRBD1 (5 bases). The germline CDR1 and CDR2 sequences are MNHEY and SMNVEV (reference sequence). This CDR3 region has 15 residues. Trimming shortened V by 5 bases and J by 2 bases, and 16 bases separated the two germline ends. The CDR3 loop reads CASSPWTRVPYEQYF. In DNA, the CDR3 is TGTGCCAGCAGTCCGTGGACCAGGGTACCCTACGAGCAGTACTTC.

The chain has TRBV7-2 and TRBJ2-1; 7 bases fit TRBD2. The CDR3 has 15 residues. V was pared by 5 bases and J by 8 bases, with 12 bases of the junction left unmatched. CDR1 is SGHTA and CDR2 is FQGNSA in the germline V gene. The CDR3 DNA is TGTGCCAGCAGCCCCTGGGCGGGAGAAGTCGATGAGCAGTTCTTC. Protein sequence: CASSPWAGEVDEQFF.

The rearrangement links TRBV13 to TRBJ2-7, with TRBD2 matching over 12 bases. The V segment lost 5 bases and the J segment 3 bases; nucleotides outside the gene matches: 11. Germline V gives CDR1 PRHDT, CDR2 FYEKMQ (reference sequence). The CDR3 consists of 17 residues. The CDR3 is CASSTRHLAGGVYEQYF. The CDR3 coding sequence is TGTGCCAGCAGCACAAGACATCTAGCGGGAGGGGTCTACGAGCAGTACTTC. The full variable domain, rest sourced from reference TRBV13 and TRBJ2-7, is AAGVIQSPRHLIKEKRETATLKCYPIPRHDTVYWYQQGPGQDPQFLISFYEKMQSDKGSIPDRFSAQQFSDYHSELNMSSLELGDSALYFCASSTRHLAGGVYEQYFGPGTRLTVT.

The chain couples TRBV5-1 to TRBJ2-3, with a possible D match to TRBD2 (6 bases). Germline CDR1 and CDR2: SGHRS and YFSETQ. CDR3 length equals 12 residues. With 5 bases removed from V and 6 bases from J, the gap between germline ends came to 10 bases. The CDR3 sequence is CASSYGGDTQYF. Here the CDR3 DNA reads TGCGCCAGCAGTTATGGGGGGGATACGCAGTATTTT. Combining the CDR3 with reference TRBV5-1 and TRBJ2-3 gives the whole variable domain KAGVTQTPRYLIKTRGQQVTLSCSPISGHRSVSWYQQTPGQGLQFLFEYFSETQRNKGNFPGRFSGRQFSNSRSEMNVSTLELGDSALYLCASSYGGDTQYFGPGTRLTVL.

The rearrangement joins TRBV5-4 to TRBJ1-3, with unresolved D. The CDR3 contains 14 residues. The V gene's germline CDR1 is SGHNT and CDR2 YYREEE (reference sequence). Between the trimmed V and J ends, which lost 3 bases and 0 bases, there was a span of 7 bases. The CDR3 DNA sequence: TGTGCCAGCAGCTGGAGGAGCTCTGGAAACACCATATATTTT. Protein sequence: CASSWRSSGNTIYF.

This chain links TRBV27 with TRBJ1-6; possibly TRBD1 for D (6 bases). Germline-derived CDR1 and CDR2 are MNHEY and SMNVEV (reference sequence). This CDR3 has 14 residues. The CDR3 spells CGTRGALVDSPLHF. CDR3 DNA: TGTGGGACTCGGGGGGCCTTAGTTGATTCACCCCTCCACTTT.

The rearrangement links TRBV11-2 to TRBJ2-1; 9 bases map to TRBD1. Trimming took 1 base from V and 8 from J; bases not matched to a gene: 6. This CDR3 has 15 residues. Germline CDR1 reads SGHAT; CDR2 reads FQNNGV. The CDR3 region is CASSLVGTGSDEQFF. The CDR3 coding sequence is TGTGCCAGCAGCTTAGTTGGGACAGGGTCCGATGAGCAGTTCTTC.

The rearrangement links TRBV6-6 to TRBJ1-1; D ambiguous. Germline-derived CDR1 and CDR2 are MNHNY and SVGAGI (reference sequence). The CDR3 has 15 amino acids. With 2 bases removed from V and 0 bases from J, the gap between germline ends came to 10 bases. CDR3 coding DNA: TGTGCCAGCAGTTACCATCCTCCAGTGAACACTGAAGCTTTCTTT. This translates into CASSYHPPVNTEAFF.

This clone was observed a handful of times. CDR3 loop: CASSGPLSSYEQYF. As DNA, the CDR3 is TGTGCCAGCAGTGGGCCGTTGAGCTCCTACGAGCAGTACTTC. The rearrangement links TRBV28 to TRBJ2-7; D is uncertain. This CDR3 contains 14 residues. The V end was cut by 5 bases, the J end by 0 bases, with 11 bases between. Germline CDR1 reads MDHEN; CDR2 reads SYDVKM.

This clone showed up just once. The rearrangement joins TRBV5-1 to TRBJ2-4; a possible D gene is TRBD2 (5 bases). The CDR3 consists of 13 residues. Trimming pared 0 bases from V and 4 bases from J, leaving 5 bases between. CDR1 and CDR2 (germline): SGHRS, YFSETQ. The CDR3, as DNA: TGCGCCAGCAGCTTGGGAGGGAAAAACATTCAGTACTTC. This sequence encodes CASSLGGKNIQYF. The complete variable domain, with remaining parts taken from reference TRBV5-1 and TRBJ2-4, reads KAGVTQTPRYLIKTRGQQVTLSCSPISGHRSVSWYQQTPGQGLQFLFEYFSETQRNKGNFPGRFSGRQFSNSRSEMNVSTLELGDSALYLCASSLGGKNIQYFGAGTRLSVL.

The rearrangement joins TRBV7-3 to TRBJ2-3; D is perhaps TRBD1 (5 bases). V was pared by 0 bases and J by 5 bases, with 9 bases between. CDR3 size: 14 residues. Germline CDR1 and CDR2: SGHTA and FQGTGA. DNA of the CDR3: TGTGCCAGCAGCTTAACGGGGCAGGGAGATACGCAGTATTTT. This codes for CASSLTGQGDTQYF.

The chain employs TRBV7-9 and TRBJ2-3, with D hard to call. This CDR3 comprises 12 residues. The V gene's germline CDR1 is SEHNR and CDR2 FQNEAQ (reference sequence). Trimming shortened V by 5 bases and J by 0 bases, and 3 bases separated the two germline ends. The CDR3 loop is CASSASTDTQYF. In nucleotides, the CDR3 is TGTGCCAGCAGCGCGAGCACAGATACGCAGTATTTT. The entire variable domain, with the rest obtained from reference TRBV7-9 and TRBJ2-3, is as follows: DTGVSQNPRHKITKRGQNVTFRCDPISEHNRLYWYRQTLGQGPEFLTYFQNEAQLEKSRLLSDRFSAERPKGSFSTLEIQRTEQGDSAMYLCASSASTDTQYFGPGTRLTVL.

CDR3 residues: CASGFRTGTVLNQPQHF. In DNA, the CDR3 is TGTGCTAGTGGTTTTCGGACCGGGACAGTACTTAATCAGCCCCAGCATTTT. The chain combines TRBV12-5 with TRBJ1-5, with 7 bases identical to TRBD1. The V and J ends lost 3 bases and 4 bases, in that order; junction bases with no gene match: 12. The CDR3 length is 17 residues. The germline V gene encodes CDR1 LGHNT and CDR2 FRNRAP.

The rearrangement joins TRBV30 to TRBJ2-7; TRBD1 agrees at 9 bases. The ends lost 0 bases at V and 3 bases at J; junction bases unmatched: 12. The CDR3 is 17 residues long. Germline loops: CDR1 GTSNPN, CDR2 SVGIG (reference sequence). CDR3: CAWSVLHRDREFYEQYF. Written as DNA, the CDR3 is TGTGCCTGGAGTGTCCTCCACCGGGACAGGGAGTTCTACGAGCAGTACTTC.

The chain combines TRBV6-1 with TRBJ2-1; 7 bases map to TRBD2. This CDR3 has 12 residues. CDR1 MNHNS and CDR2 SASEGT come from the germline V gene. Trimming cost V 8 bases and J 9 bases; bases outside gene matches: 7. In DNA, the CDR3 is TGTGCCAGCCGTCAAGCGGGACTTGAGCAGTTCTTC. It is translated as CASRQAGLEQFF.

In its sample, this clone was seen once. The chain employs TRBV19 and TRBJ1-1; D gene ambiguous. Trimming took 6 bases from V and 5 from J, leaving 16 bases between them. Germline V gene lookup returns CDR1 LNHDA and CDR2 SQIVND (reference sequence). The CDR3 spans 14 residues. The CDR3 region is CASSYSGVRTEAFF. DNA for the CDR3: TGTGCCAGTAGCTATTCCGGGGTGCGGACTGAAGCTTTCTTT.